This TCR beta chain was identified in a study of shared clonotypes between healthy human individuals. Study-wide context: Ranging from 18 to 49 in age, donors were two women and three men.

Study conclusions and caveats: Naive CD4 clonotypes overlapped across a few donors at about 5.2%. Non-shared clonotypes had lower generation probabilities than those shared by all four donors.

Investigators spread the genomic DNA of each subset evenly over several immunoSEQ plates. Generated by immunoSEQ multiplex PCR, the TCRdb table keeps only in-frame clones and is missing some. The sample lists under 850,000 clones; just under 75% were seen once. Comment on this clone: Its antigen is as yet unknown.

From germline, CDR1 is SQVTM and CDR2 ANQGSEA. V dropped 5 bases and J dropped 4 bases, with 12 bases sitting between them. This CDR3 is built from 13 residues. This TCR derives from a woman aged 25 to 39 in good health. This chain joins TRBV29-1 and TRBJ1-3, with a tentative D call TRBD1 (5 bases). The sequencing sample was made of memory CD4+ T cells sorted from blood. The subset denotes: CD45RA-negative fraction. For the CDR3, the DNA is TGCAGCGTTAGTGCAGGGTTCGGAAACACCATATATTTT. Residues: CSVSAGFGNTIYF. The full variable domain, with the rest looked up from reference TRBV29-1 and TRBJ1-3, is SAVISQKPSRDICQRGTSLTIQCQVDSQVTMMFWYRQQPGQSLTLIATANQGSEATYESGFVIDKFPISRPNLTFSTLTVSNMSPEDSSIYLCSVSAGFGNTIYFGEGSWLTVV.